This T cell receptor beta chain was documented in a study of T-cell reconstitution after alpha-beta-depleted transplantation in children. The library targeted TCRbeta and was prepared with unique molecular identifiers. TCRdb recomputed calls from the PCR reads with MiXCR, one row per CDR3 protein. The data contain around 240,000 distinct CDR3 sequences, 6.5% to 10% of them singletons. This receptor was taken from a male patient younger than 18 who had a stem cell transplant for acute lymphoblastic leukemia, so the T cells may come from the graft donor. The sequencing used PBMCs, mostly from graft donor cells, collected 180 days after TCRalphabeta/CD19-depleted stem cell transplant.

CDR3 sequence (DNA): TGTGCCAGCAGTTTTGTAAGGACTAGCGGGACGCCCTACGAGCAGTACTTC. Protein product: CASSFVRTSGTPYEQYF. The V and J genes are TRBV28 and TRBJ2-7; 12 nucleotides align to TRBD2. Per germline, CDR1 MDHEN and CDR2 SYDVKM. The V segment lost 3 bases and the J segment 2 bases; nucleotides outside the gene matches: 8. This CDR3 contains 17 residues.